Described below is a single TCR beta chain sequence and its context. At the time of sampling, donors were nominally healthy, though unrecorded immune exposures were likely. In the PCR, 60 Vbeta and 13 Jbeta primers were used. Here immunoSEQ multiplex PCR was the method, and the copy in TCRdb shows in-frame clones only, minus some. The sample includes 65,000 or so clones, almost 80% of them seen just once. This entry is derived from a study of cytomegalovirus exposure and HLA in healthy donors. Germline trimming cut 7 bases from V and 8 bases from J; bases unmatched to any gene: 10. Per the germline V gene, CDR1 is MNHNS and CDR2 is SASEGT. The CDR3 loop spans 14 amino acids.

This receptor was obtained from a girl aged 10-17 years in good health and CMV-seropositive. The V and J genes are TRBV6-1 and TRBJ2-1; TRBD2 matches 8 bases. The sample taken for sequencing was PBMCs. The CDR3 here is CASTLAPRGDEQFF. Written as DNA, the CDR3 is TGTGCCAGCACCTTAGCGCCGCGGGGGGATGAGCAGTTCTTC.